What follows describes a single T cell receptor (beta chain). Its specificity is unknown. The sample originates from a study of a mutant IDH1 vaccine in newly diagnosed glioma. Overall study: Week 35 brought visit V12, which was followed by visit V13 at week 47. Whole-study results and caveats: Seemingly, pseudoprogression had no relation to changes in the top peripheral T cell clonotypes.

Documented time point: week 47, end of study. Every vaccination contained 300 ug of the mutant IDH1 20-mer peptide and was paired with topical imiquimod. Repertoires were generated with immunoSEQ multiplex PCR, while TCRdb's copy carries only in-frame clones and drops some. The sample has tens of thousands of clones, about four fifths seen once. V was clipped by 3 bases and J by 3 bases; unmatched bases: 5. The CDR3 consists of 15 residues. Germline V lookup: CDR1 MGHRA, CDR2 YSYEKL. Sequencing used PBMCs, obtained from a glioma patient whose treatment included an IDH1 peptide vaccine. The TCR was taken from a man aged 25 to 40 with glioma. The chain carries TRBV4-1 and TRBJ2-5; TRBD2 agrees at 9 bases. CDR3 residues: CASSHTLAGKETQYF. The CDR3, as DNA: TGCGCCAGCAGCCACACTCTAGCGGGAAAAGAGACCCAGTACTTC.